This TCR beta chain emerged from a study of blood T cell repertoires in COVID-19. Study-level information: The United States, Italy and Spain provided the acute and convalescent COVID-19 samples. In each case, the material was cDNA or gDNA derived from T cells, B-cell-depleted T cells, or PBMCs.

The authors' processing: From reference gene primer amplification, estimates of nucleated cell counts were derived. Clones were read by immunoSEQ multiplex PCR, and TCRdb kept only the in-frame ones, dropping some. V, J and clone size are taken as reported in that table, and D and trimming were inferred from the DNA itself. The sample records approximately 390,000 clones, roughly 86% being singletons. This clone has more than one count but fewer than ten. Seattle's enrolled individuals joined amid active infection and were then monitored longitudinally. Sample: peripheral blood. This sequence was found in a woman in her sixties with COVID-19, enrolled during active disease.

CDR3 bases: TGTGCCAGTAGTCCCTTAGTCGGGACAGGGAACTACGAGCAGTACTTC. It yields the protein CASSPLVGTGNYEQYF. This chain uses TRBV19 with TRBJ2-7, with TRBD1 matching over 9 bases. V dropped 5 bases and J dropped 3; count of bases not matched to a gene: 11. The CDR3 has 16 amino acids. Per germline, CDR1 LNHDA and CDR2 SQIVND (reference sequence).